A selection of T cell receptor beta chains follows, all from one sample in a study of T cells in Graves' hyperthyroidism and ophthalmopathy. TCRdb passed the multiplex PCR reads through MiXCR, listing each CDR3 protein once. Among about 350,000 distinct CDR3 sequences listed, about a fifth were seen once. Sequencing was done on a sample of blood. The receptors here all came from a woman aged 18-30 years with Graves' hyperthyroidism. CDR3s leave out the opening cysteine and the closing phenylalanine or tryptophan.

J gene,V gene,CDR3 protein
TRBJ1-1,TRBV6-1,ASSEGDRVNTEAF
TRBJ1-2,TRBV11-1,ASSLQGARDNYGYT
TRBJ1-1,TRBV4-1,ASSQISRGGDTEAF
TRBJ2-5,TRBV15,ATSRGTGAETQY
TRBJ1-6,TRBV2,ASREDSVGSPLH
TRBJ1-1,TRBV18,ASSRQDEAF
TRBJ1-2,TRBV12-3/TRBV12-4,ASSYTRGGANYGYT
TRBJ1-1,TRBV9,ASSVDAVLNTEAF
TRBJ2-5,TRBV18,ASSPPTGVGTQY
TRBJ2-2,TRBV6-1,ASSKGTGGPAGELF
TRBJ1-2,TRBV18,ASSIQTGDGYT
TRBJ2-1,TRBV20-1,SARDRGLVRNEQF
TRBJ2-2,TRBV12-3/TRBV12-4,ASRPGSSGGAPGELF
TRBJ1-1,TRBV19,ASSITGDEAF
TRBJ1-3,TRBV12-3/TRBV12-4,ASRGQGSGNTIY
TRBJ1-2,TRBV24-1,ATSDLRTSNYT
TRBJ1-6,TRBV6-5,ASSYLRTGSSYNSPLH
TRBJ2-5,TRBV2,ASSVEGAAQY
TRBJ2-2,TRBV7-8,ASSHQLLSTGELF
TRBJ1-5,TRBV30,AWSVRDGNQPQH
TRBJ2-7,TRBV2,ASRKNWAGGLEQY
TRBJ1-5,TRBV18,ASSTSALSNQPQH
TRBJ2-7,TRBV5-1,TSSLLDDRYEQY
TRBJ2-7,TRBV12-3/TRBV12-4,ASSLGTATYEQY
TRBJ2-6,TRBV27,ASSLLGVWAGATGADVLT
TRBJ2-5,TRBV6-1,ASRDGPRGGKTQY
TRBJ1-5,TRBV18,ASSFGQTGNQPQH
TRBJ2-7,TRBV28,ASTSAGTSGYEQY
TRBJ1-1,TRBV9,ASSVGGQNTEAF
TRBJ2-2,TRBV7-7,ASSQRPGNTGELF
TRBJ1-6,TRBV12-3/TRBV12-4,ASTGDRGTRAYNSPLH
TRBJ1-5,TRBV6-1,AISGGFSQPQH
TRBJ1-1,TRBV2,ASSPPLMNTEAF
TRBJ1-5,TRBV6-4,ASIPGLGVGSNQPQH
TRBJ2-7,TRBV18,ASSLQDRVYEQY
TRBJ1-1,TRBV28,ASTGTVNTEAF
TRBJ2-7,TRBV9,ASSVGDRGSYEQY
TRBJ1-3,TRBV7-9,ASSFQAGNTIY
TRBJ2-2,TRBV18,ASSPWTAGELF
TRBJ2-7,TRBV6-1,ASSEVIYEQY
TRBJ2-2,TRBV7-3,ASSPLTSGVLSGELF
TRBJ1-2,TRBV5-8,ASSPLAGGMSDYGYT
TRBJ2-5,TRBV20-1,SALAGDGETQY
TRBJ1-2,TRBV28,ASRRQGREGYT
TRBJ1-1,TRBV11-2,ASSLNDPTAF
TRBJ2-2,TRBV7-3,ASSSTWNTGELF
TRBJ1-5,TRBV6-5,ASRYPAAAVNQPQH
TRBJ1-1,TRBV12-3/TRBV12-4,ASGITGGRGAF
TRBJ2-5,TRBV6-1,ASSPPSAQY
TRBJ2-7,TRBV7-9,ASSDGRLGEQY